Presented here are 32 T cell receptor beta chains from one specimen sequenced in a study of blood T cell repertoires in COVID-19. TCRdb keeps only in-frame clones here, not all; method: immunoSEQ multiplex PCR. The profile covers approximately 230,000 clones, with approximately 90% appearing a single time and roughly 6% taken by the ten largest. The specimen sequenced was peripheral blood. Source of these receptors: a woman in her 30s with COVID-19, enrolled during active disease.

V is TRBV28 and J is TRBJ1-5; D possibly corresponds to TRBD1 (5 bases). The V gene's germline CDR1 is MDHEN and CDR2 SYDVKM. The CDR3 spans 17 residues. V was cut by 9 bases and J by 4 bases, with 25 bases left in between. Written as DNA, the CDR3 is TGTGCCAGTCCGCCTTCCCGACTTACGGAGGGGAATCAGCCCCAGCATTTT. Its protein is CASPPSRLTEGNQPQHF.

This clone appeared a single time. J is TRBJ1-1 and V is TRBV9, with D possibly matching TRBD1 (5 bases). The CDR3 has 16 residues. In germline, CDR1 is SGDLS, CDR2 YYNGEE. V shed 6 bases and J shed 0 bases, with 18 bases lying between them. CDR3 sequence reads: CASTPGGLGMNTEAFF. The CDR3 bases are TGTGCCAGCACCCCCGGGGGGTTGGGGATGAACACTGAAGCTTTCTTT.

This chain joins TRBV24-1 and TRBJ2-1, with a tentative D call TRBD2 (5 bases). The CDR3 is 17 amino acids. Trimming pared 3 bases from V and 0 bases from J, leaving 14 bases between. Germline V CDR1 and CDR2: KGHDR, SFDVKD. The CDR3 bases are TGTGCCACCAGTGATGCCTTGGCGGGCCACTCCTACAATGAGCAGTTCTTC. Translating it yields CATSDALAGHSYNEQFF.

This clone appeared a single time. The gene calls are TRBV2 and TRBJ2-1, with D possibly TRBD2 on 5 matching bases. CDR1 is SNHLY, CDR2 FYNNEI, per germline. This CDR3 comprises 15 residues. The V end was cut by 6 bases, the J end by 0 bases, with 12 bases between. CDR3 sequence (DNA): TGTGCCAGCAGGGAGGACTTCAGCTCCTACAATGAGCAGTTCTTC. Protein product: CASREDFSSYNEQFF.

V is TRBV19 and J is TRBJ1-4; D is unresolved. The CDR3 sequence is 14 residues long. Trimming took off 3 bases at V and 7 bases at J, with 12 bases between the two ends. Germline CDR1 is LNHDA and CDR2 is SQIVND (reference sequence). The chain's CDR3 is CASSISQNSEKLFF. In DNA form, the CDR3 reads TGTGCCAGTAGTATTTCCCAAAACAGTGAAAAACTGTTTTTT. Supplemented by reference TRBV19 and TRBJ1-4, the full variable domain reads DGGITQSPKYLFRKEGQNVTLSCEQNLNHDAMYWYRQDPGQGLRLIYYSQIVNDFQKGDIAEGYSVSREKKESFPLTVTSAQKNPTAFYLCASSISQNSEKLFFGSGTQLSVL.

The V gene is TRBV6-5, the J gene TRBJ1-2, with D tentatively TRBD1 (5 bases). Germline V gives CDR1 MNHEY, CDR2 SVGAGI. V lost 2 bases to trimming and J lost 4 bases, with 17 bases between them. The CDR3 totals 16 residues. The CDR3 nucleotides are TGTGCCAGCAGTTACGGCAGGGTATCCTCCTTCTATGGCTACACCTTC. Translation: CASSYGRVSSFYGYTF.

The chain couples TRBV27 to TRBJ1-1; no reliable D call. CDR3 length: 14 residues. V was clipped by 1 base and J by 1 base, with 7 bases between them. Germline CDR1 reads MNHEY; CDR2 reads SMNVEV (reference sequence). The CDR3 sequence is CASSLFAGNTEAFF. The CDR3 region has the DNA TGTGCCAGCAGTTTATTTGCCGGGAACACTGAAGCTTTCTTT.

The chain recombines TRBV5-5 with TRBJ2-7; TRBD1 matches at 7 bases. The CDR3 length is 17 residues. V dropped 4 bases and J dropped 3; count of bases not matched to a gene: 16. Germline CDR1 is SGHKS and CDR2 is YYEKEE (reference sequence). This CDR3 reads CASSRSYISGQRYEQYF. CDR3 DNA sequence: TGTGCCAGCAGCAGGTCTTATATATCGGGACAGCGCTACGAGCAGTACTTC.

This clone was detected only once. V is TRBV2 and J is TRBJ1-4; 7 bases match TRBD1. This CDR3 contains 13 residues. Germline V CDR1 and CDR2: SNHLY, FYNNEI. V was clipped by 7 bases and J by 7 bases; unmatched bases: 6. The CDR3 region has the DNA TGTGCCAGCACTAAACAGGGGTTTGAAAAACTGTTTTTT. Translated, it gives CASTKQGFEKLFF.

The chain couples TRBV28 to TRBJ1-1, with TRBD1 as a possible D gene (5 bases). The CDR3 consists of 15 residues. V lost 5 bases, J lost 1 base, and 14 bases lay in between. From germline, CDR1 is MDHEN and CDR2 SYDVKM. The CDR3, as DNA: TGTGCCAGCAGTCTGAATTACAGGAGGAACACTGAAGCTTTCTTT. Translating it yields CASSLNYRRNTEAFF.

This clone occurred a few times. The chain carries TRBV10-1 and TRBJ2-5; 7 bases agree with TRBD1. This CDR3 spans 14 amino acids. Germline V CDR1 and CDR2: WNHNN, SYGVQD (reference sequence). J was trimmed by 4 bases and V by 0 bases; bases with no gene match: 2. The chain's CDR3 is CASSESTGRETQYF. CDR3 DNA: TGCGCCAGCAGTGAGTCGACAGGGAGAGAGACCCAGTACTTC.

The CDR3 protein is CASRRDRTGANVLTF. The DNA of the CDR3 is TGTGCCAGCAGACGCGACAGGACTGGGGCCAACGTCCTGACTTTC. The V call is TRBV6-5, the J call TRBJ2-6, with D possibly matching TRBD1 (6 bases). Trimming stripped 6 bases from V and 2 bases from J, with 11 bases between. Germline V gives CDR1 MNHEY, CDR2 SVGAGI. This CDR3 spans 15 amino acids.

Only a few counts were recorded for this clone. Compared with germline, one end of the junction differs, possibly owing to a read error. The gene calls are TRBV6-2 or TRBV6-3 and TRBJ1-4, with a possible D match to TRBD1 (6 bases). The germline CDR1 and CDR2 sequences are MNHEY and SVGEGT. There are 15 residues in the CDR3. In DNA form, the CDR3 reads TGTGCCAGCAGTTTCCCACGACAGGCCTTAGAAAGACTGTTTTTT. Protein: CASSFPRQALERLFF.

This clone was counted once. The chain combines TRBV13 with TRBJ2-1, with D perhaps TRBD2 (5 bases). V lost 2 bases and J 4 bases, leaving 12 bases between the germline ends. Germline CDR1 PRHDT, CDR2 FYEKMQ (reference sequence). The CDR3 spans 15 residues. The CDR3 DNA reads as TGTGCCAGCAGCTTATACCTAGGAGGATACAATGAGCAGTTCTTC. Residues: CASSLYLGGYNEQFF.

The rearrangement joins TRBV6-2 or TRBV6-3 to TRBJ2-3; 8 bases line up with TRBD2. This CDR3 is 15 amino acids long. Losses at the gene ends were 0 bases for V and 4 bases for J; bases not matched to a gene: 3. Germline CDR1 is MNHEY and CDR2 is SVGEGT. CDR3 loop: CASSYSRRGADTQYF. CDR3 in DNA: TGTGCCAGCAGTTACTCAAGGCGGGGGGCAGATACGCAGTATTTT.

V and J are TRBV11-2 and TRBJ1-3, with TRBD1 matching 8 bases. Germline assignment: CDR1 SGHAT and CDR2 FQNNGV. V was clipped by 5 bases and J by 4 bases; unmatched bases: 10. The CDR3 has 16 amino acids. CDR3 region: CASSATQGAGGNTIYF. For the CDR3, the DNA is TGTGCCAGCAGCGCCACCCAGGGGGCGGGCGGAAACACCATATATTTT.

This clone was observed a single time. The chain carries TRBV7-2 and TRBJ2-7, with 7 bases identical to TRBD2. V was pared by 5 bases and J by 0 bases, with 13 bases of the junction left unmatched. CDR1 and CDR2 from the germline V gene are SGHTA and FQGNSA. This CDR3 region has 17 residues. The CDR3 spells CASSPEGVGEGSYEQYV. The CDR3 DNA reads as TGTGCCAGCAGCCCCGAAGGCGTGGGGGAGGGCTCCTACGAGCAGTACGTC.

The chain has TRBV6-5 and TRBJ2-3, with D unresolved. CDR1 is MNHEY and CDR2 is SVGAGI in the germline V gene. V gave up 7 bases and J gave up 1 base, with 6 bases separating them. This CDR3 spans 12 amino acids. This CDR3 is CASTQGTDTQYF. CDR3 DNA: TGTGCCAGCACCCAGGGCACAGATACGCAGTATTTT.

The chain is built from TRBV3-1 (or the pseudogene TRBV3-2) and TRBJ2-7; 8 bases fit TRBD2. Germline V lookup: CDR1 LGHDT, CDR2 YNNKEL (reference sequence). The V and J ends lost 4 bases and 3 bases, in that order; junction bases with no gene match: 11. This CDR3 contains 16 residues. Written as DNA, the CDR3 is TGTGCCAGCAGCCTCCGTACTAGCGGCCCCCTCTACGAGCAGTACGTC. Residues: CASSLRTSGPLYEQYV.

This clone came up once. The chain joins TRBV24-1 to TRBJ2-7; TRBD2 aligns across 7 bases. The V segment lost 6 bases and the J segment 5 bases; nucleotides outside the gene matches: 3. The CDR3 loop spans 12 amino acids. Germline V lookup: CDR1 KGHDR, CDR2 SFDVKD. The CDR3 reads CATSPRGDEQYF. CDR3 in DNA: TGTGCCACCAGTCCCCGGGGGGACGAGCAGTACTTC.

This chain links TRBV2 with TRBJ1-5; D gene unclear. V lost 7 bases, J lost 3 bases, and 13 bases lay in between. This CDR3 is 14 amino acids long. Germline CDR1 SNHLY, CDR2 FYNNEI. The CDR3 reads CASKAGSSNQPQHF. CDR3 DNA: TGTGCCAGCAAGGCGGGGTCGTCCAATCAGCCCCAGCATTTT.

This clone was detected only once. The chain uses TRBV19 and TRBJ1-4; D gene ambiguous. With 5 bases removed from V and 7 bases from J, the gap between germline ends came to 8 bases. Germline CDR1 and CDR2: LNHDA and SQIVND (reference sequence). The CDR3 spans 12 residues. CDR3 sequence (DNA): TGTGCCAGTAGTCTTCCCGGTGAAAAACTGTTTTTT. It translates to CASSLPGEKLFF.

This rearrangement joins TRBV28 to TRBJ2-7; 7 bases agree with TRBD1. The J segment lost 2 bases and the V segment lost 5 bases, leaving 6 bases of the junction unmatched. Germline lookup yields CDR1 MDHEN and CDR2 SYDVKM. This CDR3 contains 14 residues. In nucleotides, the CDR3 is TGTGCCAGCAGTCGAACAGGGGAACCCTACGAGCAGTACGTC. It is translated as CASSRTGEPYEQYV.

This chain links TRBV7-9 with TRBJ1-1; 8 positions match TRBD1. V lost 6 bases to trimming and J lost 1 base; unmatched junction nucleotides: 10. CDR1 is SEHNR and CDR2 is FQNEAQ in the germline V gene (reference sequence). The CDR3 has 16 residues. CDR3 region: CASRPGQGTPNTEAFF. DNA for the CDR3: TGTGCCAGCAGACCCGGACAGGGCACCCCGAACACTGAAGCTTTCTTT.

V usage is TRBV27 and J usage is TRBJ2-1; D not certain. CDR1 MNHEY and CDR2 SMNVEV come from the germline V gene (reference sequence). V lost 3 bases to trimming and J lost 3 bases, with 6 bases between them. This CDR3 has 13 residues. CDR3 residues: CASSFGLYNEQFF. CDR3 coding DNA: TGTGCCAGCAGTTTCGGTCTCTACAATGAGCAGTTCTTC.

This sequence joins TRBV9 and TRBJ2-1; 10 positions agree with TRBD1. Germline CDR1 is SGDLS and CDR2 is YYNGEE. The CDR3 contains 15 residues. J lost 7 bases, V lost 3 bases, and 7 bases had no gene match. As DNA, the CDR3 is TGTGCCAGCAGCGCCCGACAGGGGGCGCGTAATGAGCAGTTCTTC. It codes for CASSARQGARNEQFF.

The chain joins TRBV5-5 to TRBJ1-3, with 7 bases that match TRBD1. J was trimmed by 5 bases and V by 3 bases; bases with no gene match: 14. The CDR3 is made up of 17 amino acids. The germline CDR1 and CDR2 sequences are SGHKS and YYEKEE (reference sequence). Here the CDR3 DNA reads TGTGCCAGCAGCTCCCGGGCTGGACAGGCCGGTCGAAACACCATATATTTT. It translates to CASSSRAGQAGRNTIYF.

The CDR3 spells CASSLLAGREYF. CDR3 coding DNA: TGTGCCAGCAGTCTGTTAGCGGGACGTGAGTACTTC. The chain links TRBV6-5 to TRBJ2-5, with TRBD2 matching 8 bases. V lost 5 bases, J lost 12 bases, and 8 bases stayed unmatched. CDR3 length: 12 amino acids. The germline V gene encodes CDR1 MNHEY and CDR2 SVGAGI.

This clone was seen only once. The CDR3 protein is CASSQDGTYGYTF. The CDR3 DNA follows: TGCGCCAGCAGCCAAGATGGCACCTATGGCTACACCTTC. The chain recombines TRBV4-1 with TRBJ1-2; D uncertain. Germline CDR1 reads MGHRA; CDR2 reads YSYEKL. V gave up 0 bases and J gave up 4 bases, with 6 bases separating them. CDR3 length: 13 residues.

CDR3 sequence (DNA): TGTGCCAGTAGTGGACCAGGGGGTTCTGGGGCCAACGTCCTGACTTTC. Translated: CASSGPGGSGANVLTF. The V call is TRBV19, the J call TRBJ2-6, with 7 bases matching TRBD1. V lost 5 bases to trimming and J lost 1 base; unmatched junction nucleotides: 5. The germline CDR1 and CDR2 sequences are LNHDA and SQIVND (reference sequence). CDR3 length: 16 residues.

This chain links TRBV7-8 with TRBJ1-5, with a tentative D call TRBD1 (5 bases). Germline CDR1 reads SGHVS; CDR2 reads FQNEAQ. Trimming removed 1 base from V and 6 bases from J, with 13 bases in between. This CDR3 spans 15 amino acids. This CDR3 is CASSLGSGRIQPQHF. The CDR3 DNA reads TGTGCCAGCAGCTTAGGATCAGGGCGGATTCAGCCCCAGCATTTT.

The CDR3 DNA reads TGTGCCAGTAGTATGAGGGCCAGGCAGCCCCAGCATTTT. Its protein product is CASSMRARQPQHF. This sequence joins TRBV19 and TRBJ1-5; D remains unclear. V was shortened by 3 bases and J by 7 bases, with 10 bases between the two germline ends. This CDR3 contains 13 residues. Germline values: CDR1 LNHDA, CDR2 SQIVND (reference sequence).